This TCR beta chain was recorded in a study of blood T cell repertoires in COVID-19. Study-wide background: COVID-19 samples, acute and convalescent, were from the United States, Italy and Spain.

Methods used by the authors: The assay estimated nucleated cells by amplifying reference gene primers. The protocol was immunoSEQ multiplex PCR, while the TCRdb copy is restricted to in-frame clones and leaves out a portion. Clone size and V and J calls were adopted from that table, with D and trimming inferred from the DNA. The table has approximately 240,000 clones, 90% to 95% seen once. Germline lookup yields CDR1 SGHNT and CDR2 YENEEA. The CDR3 loop spans 18 amino acids. Trimming pared 5 bases from V and 1 base from J, leaving 23 bases between. Participants had their cohort set by participant-reported clinical history. Donors in Cohort 3 counted as recovered after two negative PCRs, clearance, or symptom resolution.

This clonotype originated in a woman under 30 who had recovered from COVID-19. Sequenced input: PBMCs or T cells enriched from blood (not recorded which). The chain uses TRBV11-3 and TRBJ1-1, with a tentative D call TRBD1 (6 bases). CDR3 residues: CASSPGPQDRHQNTEAFF. The DNA for the CDR3 is TGTGCCAGCAGCCCCGGTCCCCAGGACAGACACCAGAACACTGAAGCTTTCTTT.